The 18 T cell receptor beta chains below were found in one sample sequenced in a study of blood T cell repertoires in COVID-19. Sequencing used immunoSEQ multiplex PCR; TCRdb keeps in-frame clones, though not all of them. The table records about 130,000 clones, roughly 87% of them present only once. The sample comprised peripheral blood. The source of these receptors is a woman aged 80 or over with acute or convalescent COVID-19.

The chain recombines TRBV3-1 (or the pseudogene TRBV3-2) with TRBJ2-4, with D perhaps TRBD1 (5 bases). The CDR3 extends over 17 amino acids. Per germline, CDR1 LGHDT and CDR2 YNNKEL (reference sequence). V shed 4 bases and J shed 6 bases, with 22 bases lying between them. The CDR3 loop reads CASSRSITTGFPNIQYF. The CDR3 region has the DNA TGTGCCAGCAGCCGATCGATCACTACAGGCTTCCCAAACATTCAGTACTTC.

The chain is built from TRBV3-1 (or the pseudogene TRBV3-2) and TRBJ2-7; 7 bases agree with TRBD2. CDR1 is LGHDT, CDR2 YNNKEL, per germline (reference sequence). CDR3 length equals 15 residues. Trimming took 1 base from V and 0 from J; bases not matched to a gene: 3. CDR3 loop: CASSQVASGSYEQYF. The CDR3 DNA is TGTGCCAGCAGCCAAGTCGCTAGCGGCTCCTACGAGCAGTACTTC.

The CDR3 loop reads CASSQDSTGELFF. CDR3 nucleotide sequence: TGCGCCAGCAGTCAGGACAGCACCGGGGAGCTGTTTTTT. This chain uses TRBV5-1 with TRBJ2-2, with a tentative D call TRBD1 (6 bases). Germline lookup yields CDR1 SGHRS and CDR2 YFSETQ. This CDR3 is 13 amino acids long. The ends were cut back, 5 bases at V and 4 bases at J, with 9 bases in the middle.

The chain carries TRBV24-1 and TRBJ2-1; TRBD1 matches at 7 bases. The germline gives CDR1 KGHDR, CDR2 SFDVKD. V lost 4 bases and J lost 10; bases outside the gene matches: 12. The CDR3 loop spans 15 amino acids. CDR3: CATSEGLTGSEEQFF. The DNA for the CDR3 is TGTGCCACCAGTGAGGGCCTGACAGGGTCTGAAGAGCAGTTCTTC.

The chain joins TRBV28 to TRBJ1-5; possible D gene TRBD1, 5 bases. From germline, CDR1 is MDHEN and CDR2 SYDVKM. Trimming removed 6 bases at V and 2 bases at J, with 14 bases between. This CDR3 has 15 residues. The CDR3 reads CASSNRGGGNQPQHF. DNA of the CDR3: TGTGCCAGCAGCAACCGCGGGGGAGGCAATCAGCCCCAGCATTTT.

The chain is built from TRBV7-9 and TRBJ2-3; 7 bases match TRBD2. Germline CDR1 SEHNR, CDR2 FQNEAQ (reference sequence). The V segment lost 4 bases and the J segment 8 bases; nucleotides outside the gene matches: 3. This CDR3 is built from 12 residues. This CDR3 is CASSSGLGTQYF. The CDR3 bases are TGTGCCAGCAGCTCTGGACTAGGTACGCAGTATTTT.

This sequence joins TRBV2 and TRBJ1-1, with D unclear. Per germline, CDR1 SNHLY and CDR2 FYNNEI. This CDR3 spans 13 amino acids. V gave up 8 bases and J gave up 1 base, with 11 bases separating them. This CDR3 reads CASEEHRNTEAFF. The CDR3 DNA is TGTGCCAGCGAGGAACATCGGAACACTGAAGCTTTCTTT.

The chain recombines TRBV6-1 with TRBJ1-2; the D is unclear. CDR3 length equals 14 residues. V was cut by 1 base and J by 5 bases, with 11 bases left in between. The germline V gene encodes CDR1 MNHNS and CDR2 SASEGT. CDR3 protein: CASSEGWREYGYTF. CDR3 DNA: TGTGCCAGCAGTGAAGGGTGGAGGGAGTATGGCTACACCTTC.

The genes are TRBV11-2 and TRBJ1-6; D possibly corresponds to TRBD1 (6 bases). V was cut by 6 bases and J by 5 bases, with 14 bases left in between. The CDR3 runs 15 residues. Germline V gene lookup returns CDR1 SGHAT and CDR2 FQNNGV. The CDR3 coding sequence is TGTGCCAGCAGAAGACCCGGGACACATAATTCACCCCTCCACTTT. It encodes CASRRPGTHNSPLHF. Full variable domain (remainder filled in from reference TRBV11-2 and TRBJ1-6): EAGVAQSPRYKIIEKRQSVAFWCNPISGHATLYWYQQILGQGPKLLIQFQNNGVVDDSQLPKDRFSAERLKGVDSTLKIQPAKLEDSAVYLCASRRPGTHNSPLHFGNGTRLTVT.

The chain is built from TRBV3-1 (or the pseudogene TRBV3-2) and TRBJ1-6; D gene uncertain. The V gene lost 5 bases and the J gene lost 0 bases, with 8 bases spanning the gap. CDR1 LGHDT and CDR2 YNNKEL come from the germline V gene (reference sequence). This CDR3 has 15 amino acids. CDR3 sequence: CASSAVSSYNSPLHF. CDR3 nucleotide sequence: TGTGCCAGCAGCGCGGTGAGCTCCTATAATTCACCCCTCCACTTT.

The genes are TRBV5-5 and TRBJ1-1; 8 bases are shared with TRBD1. Germline loops: CDR1 SGHKS, CDR2 YYEKEE (reference sequence). The CDR3 runs 14 residues. V lost 7 bases to trimming and J lost 4 bases; unmatched junction nucleotides: 9. CDR3 residues: CASAIGQGSTEAFF. Written as DNA, the CDR3 is TGTGCCAGCGCCATAGGACAGGGTAGCACTGAAGCTTTCTTT.

This clone was picked up a small number of times. This sequence joins TRBV23-1 and TRBJ1-1; 7 bases line up with TRBD1. TRBV23-1 is known as an ORF, though its function is uncertain. This CDR3 contains 17 residues. The junction had 9 bases not matched to a gene; V was cut back by 1 base and J by 1 base. CDR3 in DNA: TGCGCCAGCAGTCAATGGGCCAGGGGGACGGAGAACACTGAAGCTTTCTTT. Its translation: CASSQWARGTENTEAFF.

The sample holds one count of this clone. This rearrangement joins TRBV9 to TRBJ2-6, with unresolved D. The CDR3 has 14 amino acids. CDR1 SGDLS and CDR2 YYNGEE come from the germline V gene. V was trimmed by 4 bases and J by 0 bases, leaving 5 bases between them. CDR3 sequence reads: CASSPGSGANVLTF. CDR3 DNA sequence: TGTGCCAGCAGCCCAGGCTCTGGGGCCAACGTCCTGACTTTC.

The V and J genes are TRBV10-2 and TRBJ1-2; D not resolved. Germline CDR1 WSHSY, CDR2 SAAADI. Deletions cut 6 bases from V and 4 bases from J, with 9 bases between. There are 12 residues in the CDR3. CDR3 DNA sequence: TGCGCCAGCAGGGCCCCCTCCTATGGCTACACCTTC. Its translation: CASRAPSYGYTF.

Only one count was recorded for this clone. This CDR3 is CASSYATGNTEAFF. The CDR3 DNA reads TGTGCCAGCAGTTACGCGACAGGGAACACTGAAGCTTTCTTT. The chain combines TRBV6-5 with TRBJ1-1; D perhaps matches TRBD1 (6 bases). Trimming removed 2 bases at V and 1 base at J, with 8 bases between. Germline V CDR1 and CDR2: MNHEY, SVGAGI. The CDR3 covers 14 residues.

The chain links TRBV2 to TRBJ2-1; 7 bases line up with TRBD2. V shed 5 bases, J shed 8 bases, and the junction held 9 bases outside the gene matches. Germline lookup yields CDR1 SNHLY and CDR2 FYNNEI. This CDR3 is built from 14 residues. CDR3 sequence: CASSPWTSSDEQFF. CDR3 nucleotides: TGTGCCAGCAGTCCCTGGACTAGTTCGGATGAGCAGTTCTTC.

The rearrangement joins TRBV27 to TRBJ1-5; 12 bases agree with TRBD1. After removal of 10 bases from V and 4 bases from J, the junction contained 5 bases not matched to a gene. This CDR3 spans 14 amino acids. Per the germline V gene, CDR1 is MNHEY and CDR2 is SMNVEV (reference sequence). The CDR3 protein is CATWDRGLNQPQHF. CDR3 in DNA: TGTGCCACCTGGGACAGGGGGCTGAATCAGCCCCAGCATTTT.

The chain recombines TRBV24-1 with TRBJ1-5; D is uncertain. This CDR3 comprises 13 residues. Trimming took 5 bases from V and 5 from J, leaving 9 bases between them. Germline CDR1 and CDR2: KGHDR and SFDVKD. In nucleotides, the CDR3 is TGTGCCACCAGTGCTTTCGGGGATCAGCCCCAGCATTTT. Residues: CATSAFGDQPQHF.